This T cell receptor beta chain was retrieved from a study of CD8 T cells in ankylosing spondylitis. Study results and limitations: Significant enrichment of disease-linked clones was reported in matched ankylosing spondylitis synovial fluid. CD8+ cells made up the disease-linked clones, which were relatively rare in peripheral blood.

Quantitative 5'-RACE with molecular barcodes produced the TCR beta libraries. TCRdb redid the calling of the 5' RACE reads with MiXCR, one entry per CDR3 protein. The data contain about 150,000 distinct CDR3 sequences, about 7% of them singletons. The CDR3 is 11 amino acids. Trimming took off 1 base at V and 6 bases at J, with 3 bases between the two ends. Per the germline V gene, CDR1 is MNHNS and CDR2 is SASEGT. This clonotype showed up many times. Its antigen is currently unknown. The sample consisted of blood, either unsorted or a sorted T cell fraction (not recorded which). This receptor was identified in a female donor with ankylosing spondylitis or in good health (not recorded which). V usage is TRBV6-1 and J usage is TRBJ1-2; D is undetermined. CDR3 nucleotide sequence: TGTGCCAGCAGTGAAGATAATGGCTACACCTTC. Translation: CASSEDNGYTF.